The 27 T cell receptor beta chains in this list originate from one sample, sequenced in a study of early T cells in non-severe SARS-CoV-2 infection. One entry per CDR3 protein results from TCRdb running MiXCR on the 5' RACE reads. Here the sample spans some 30,000 distinct CDR3 sequences, 4.5% to 7% being singletons. The specimen was whole blood. These receptors were obtained from an adult who was a healthcare worker with PCR-confirmed SARS-CoV-2 infection or an uninfected control (not recorded which).

This clonotype came up a few times. This sequence joins TRBV5-1 and TRBJ1-2; possibly TRBD1 for D (5 bases). Trimming shortened V by 4 bases and J by 1 base, and 14 bases separated the two germline ends. CDR3 length: 15 residues. Looked up from germline, CDR1 is SGHRS and CDR2 is YFSETQ. For the CDR3, the DNA is TGCGCCAGCAGCATTACCGGGACGGATAACTATGGCTACACCTTC. It translates to CASSITGTDNYGYTF.

The V and J genes are TRBV29-1 and TRBJ1-1; TRBD1 matches 7 bases. CDR3 size: 12 residues. Germline CDR1 is SQVTM and CDR2 is ANQGSEA. With 4 bases clipped from V and 10 bases from J, the junction kept 9 bases outside the gene matches. This chain's CDR3 is CSVGEGARAAFF. In nucleotides, the CDR3 is TGCAGCGTTGGGGAGGGGGCTCGCGCAGCTTTCTTT.

In its sample, this clonotype was seen many times. J is TRBJ2-7 and V is TRBV7-2, with 10 bases fitting TRBD1. V shed 4 bases and J 7 bases; nucleotides not matched to a gene: 10. The CDR3 runs 15 residues. Germline V CDR1 and CDR2: SGHTA, FQGNSA. CDR3 nucleotide sequence: TGTGCCAGCAGCTACCGGGACAGGGGTTTTGGGGAGCAGTACTTC. Protein sequence: CASSYRDRGFGEQYF.

This clonotype was counted only a few times. J is TRBJ2-7 and V is TRBV6-1; a weak D match, TRBD1 (5 bases). CDR3 length equals 11 residues. The germline V and J ends were trimmed by 7 bases and 5 bases, with 9 bases remaining between them. The germline CDR1 and CDR2 sequences are MNHNS and SASEGT. CDR3 in amino acids: CASMRQNEQYF. The CDR3 bases are TGTGCCAGCATGCGACAGAACGAGCAGTACTTC.

This clonotype has a count of ten or more. The chain uses TRBV27 and TRBJ1-2; D possibly corresponds to TRBD1 (5 bases). Germline loops: CDR1 MNHEY, CDR2 SMNVEV (reference sequence). CDR3 size: 13 residues. The V and J ends lost 4 bases and 2 bases respectively, with 8 bases between them. The CDR3, as DNA: TGTGCCAGCAGTTCGGAGGGGAACTATGGCTACACCTTC. Translation: CASSSEGNYGYTF.

This clonotype ranks as medium-sized. The gene calls are TRBV2 and TRBJ2-4; TRBD1 matches at 11 bases. Germline CDR1 reads SNHLY; CDR2 reads FYNNEI. The V gene end was trimmed by 5 bases and the J gene end by 7 bases; junction bases not matched to a gene: 1. This CDR3 spans 13 amino acids. Here the CDR3 DNA reads TGTGCCAGCAGTCGGACAGGGGGCAACATTCAGTACTTC. Translated: CASSRTGGNIQYF.

This clonotype occurred many times. This chain links TRBV18 with TRBJ2-7; no firm D call. The germline CDR1 and CDR2 sequences are KGHSH and LQKENI. Trimming pared 1 base from V and 6 bases from J, leaving 13 bases between. The CDR3 totals 14 residues. CDR3 DNA sequence: TGTGCCAGCTCACCACTGGCCCAACCGGCCGAGCAGTACTTC. This gives the protein CASSPLAQPAEQYF.

The table lists this clonotype with a few counts. V usage is TRBV6-5 and J usage is TRBJ1-4; D possibly corresponds to TRBD1 (6 bases). Trimming shortened V by 4 bases and J by 6 bases, and 12 bases separated the two germline ends. CDR3 size: 14 residues. The V gene's germline CDR1 is MNHEY and CDR2 SVGAGI. For the CDR3, the DNA is TGTGCCAGCAGTTCTTTTAGGGGGGATGAAAAACTGTTTTTT. Translated: CASSSFRGDEKLFF.

As concerns this clonotype: This could be a read error, since a much larger clone is one nucleotide away. The CDR3 is CASSINLWSERPDTQYF. The CDR3 DNA reads as TGTGCCAGCAGTATCAATTTGTGGTCCGAACGACCAGATACGCAGTATTTT. The rearrangement links TRBV25-1 to TRBJ2-3; D gene unclear. Germline V gives CDR1 MGHDK, CDR2 SYGVNS. This CDR3 has 17 amino acids. Trimming took off 5 bases at V and 4 bases at J, with 22 bases between the two ends.

The table lists this clonotype with many counts. V and J are TRBV29-1 and TRBJ2-2; D remains ambiguous. Germline loops: CDR1 SQVTM, CDR2 ANQGSEA. Trimming took 4 bases from V and 3 from J, leaving 15 bases between them. The CDR3 loop spans 15 amino acids. DNA of the CDR3: TGCAGCGTTGTGTCTGGCTACGTAGACACCGGGGAGCTGTTTTTT. This translates into CSVVSGYVDTGELFF.

V is TRBV18 and J is TRBJ1-1; TRBD1 aligns across 10 bases. V gave up 1 base and J gave up 2 bases; unmatched junction bases: 1. CDR1 is KGHSH and CDR2 is LQKENI in the germline V gene. There are 15 residues in the CDR3. The CDR3 DNA follows: TGTGCCAGCTCACCACGGGACAGGGGAAACACTGAAGCTTTCTTT. Amino acids: CASSPRDRGNTEAFF.

V is TRBV5-1 and J is TRBJ2-3, with 9 bases that match TRBD1. Trimming took 3 bases from V and 6 from J; bases not matched to a gene: 5. The CDR3 has 14 residues. Germline V gives CDR1 SGHRS, CDR2 YFSETQ. DNA for the CDR3: TGCGCCAGCAGCTCGGGACAGGGTTTTGATACGCAGTATTTT. Translating it yields CASSSGQGFDTQYF.

The V gene is TRBV20-1, the J gene TRBJ2-5, with D unresolved. This CDR3 has 14 amino acids. The germline CDR1 and CDR2 sequences are DFQATT and SNEGSKA (reference sequence). Deletions cut 3 bases from V and 4 bases from J, with 15 bases between. The CDR3 DNA reads TGCAGTGCTAGGAATTTGGGTGGTCGAGAGACCCAGTACTTC. Encoded protein: CSARNLGGRETQYF.

This clonotype showed up many times. V and J are TRBV6-1 and TRBJ1-5; possibly TRBD1 for D (6 bases). Between the trimmed V and J ends, which lost 2 bases and 7 bases, there was a span of 12 bases. In germline, CDR1 is MNHNS, CDR2 SASEGT. CDR3 length: 14 residues. The CDR3 DNA reads TGTGCCAGCAGTGAATTGGACAGCGGCCAGCCCCAGCATTTT. As protein: CASSELDSGQPQHF.

V gene TRBV7-9 combines with J gene TRBJ2-3; D gene ambiguous. Germline CDR1 is SEHNR and CDR2 is FQNEAQ (reference sequence). The CDR3 extends over 13 amino acids. Deletions cut 2 bases from V and 2 bases from J, with 5 bases between. The CDR3 DNA is TGTGCCAGCAGCTTAACTCCCACAGATACGCAGTATTTT. Residues: CASSLTPTDTQYF. The full variable domain, with the rest looked up from reference TRBV7-9 and TRBJ2-3, is DTGVSQNPRHKITKRGQNVTFRCDPISEHNRLYWYRQTLGQGPEFLTYFQNEAQLEKSRLLSDRFSAERPKGSFSTLEIQRTEQGDSAMYLCASSLTPTDTQYFGPGTRLTVL.

This clonotype was seen only a few times. The gene calls are TRBV29-1 and TRBJ2-7; no definite D call. Germline V gene data show CDR1 as SQVTM and CDR2 as ANQGSEA. The CDR3 extends over 10 amino acids. V gave up 5 bases and J gave up 5 bases, with 7 bases separating them. The CDR3 region has the DNA TGCAGCGTTTTAATGGACGAGCAGTACTTC. This codes for CSVLMDEQYF.

This clonotype was picked up many times. The V and J genes are TRBV11-2 and TRBJ1-1; D not certain. Germline lookup yields CDR1 SGHAT and CDR2 FQNNGV. V was trimmed by 2 bases and J by 4 bases, leaving 8 bases between them. The CDR3 has 13 residues. The CDR3 loop reads CASSLTEGTEAFF. DNA for the CDR3: TGTGCCAGCAGCTTAACTGAGGGCACTGAAGCTTTCTTT.

The table lists this clonotype with many counts. The genes are TRBV5-1 and TRBJ1-2; D is unclear. The V gene lost 4 bases and the J gene lost 2 bases, with 12 bases spanning the gap. Germline CDR1 is SGHRS and CDR2 is YFSETQ. This CDR3 is built from 14 residues. The CDR3 DNA is TGCGCCAGCAGCAGAGACGGGAGAAACTATGGCTACACCTTC. This encodes CASSRDGRNYGYTF.

The sample holds many counts of this clonotype. The rearrangement links TRBV6-5 to TRBJ2-3; D unresolved. V was shortened by 0 bases and J by 1 base, with 11 bases between the two germline ends. The length of the CDR3 is 16 residues. Germline V lookup: CDR1 MNHEY, CDR2 SVGAGI. The CDR3, as DNA: TGTGCCAGCAGTTACTCTGGGCGGCGACGCACAGATACGCAGTATTTT. This encodes CASSYSGRRRTDTQYF.

This clonotype was counted ten times or more. This chain connects TRBV7-7 to TRBJ2-1; unclear D gene. V shed 2 bases and J shed 2 bases, with 10 bases lying between them. The CDR3 is made up of 15 amino acids. The V gene's germline CDR1 is SSHAT and CDR2 FNYEAQ (reference sequence). This chain's CDR3 is CASSLSNSPYNEQFF. The CDR3 DNA reads TGTGCCAGCAGCTTATCTAACAGCCCCTACAATGAGCAGTTCTTC.

In its sample, this clonotype was seen many times. The chain employs TRBV7-6 and TRBJ2-1, with D maybe TRBD2 (5 bases). In germline, CDR1 is SGHVS, CDR2 FNYEAQ. Trimming cost V 2 bases and J 8 bases, with 10 bases left between them. The CDR3 is made up of 13 amino acids. This CDR3 is CASSLRGFDEQFF. The CDR3 nucleotides read TGTGCCAGCAGCTTACGAGGGTTCGATGAGCAGTTCTTC.

This clonotype showed up many times. The chain uses TRBV7-3 and TRBJ2-1; D unclear. The CDR3 has 14 amino acids. Trimming removed 1 base from V and 2 bases from J, with 6 bases in between. CDR1 and CDR2 (germline): SGHTA, FQGTGA. The DNA for the CDR3 is TGTGCCAGCAGCTTAAGCAGGACCTACAATGAGCAGTTCTTC. Its protein is CASSLSRTYNEQFF.

This clonotype was counted many times. The chain has TRBV20-1 and TRBJ1-1, with D uncertain. From germline, CDR1 is DFQATT and CDR2 SNEGSKA (reference sequence). The CDR3 is 14 amino acids. Trimming took off 4 bases at V and 3 bases at J, with 15 bases between the two ends. The CDR3 coding sequence is TGCAGTGCTAAATCGGTTACTTCGGACACTGAAGCTTTCTTT. Translated, it gives CSAKSVTSDTEAFF.

This clonotype has ten or more counts. V usage is TRBV7-6 and J usage is TRBJ1-1; maybe TRBD1 (6 bases). CDR3 length: 13 amino acids. Looked up from germline, CDR1 is SGHVS and CDR2 is FNYEAQ. V was shortened by 6 bases and J by 6 bases, with 14 bases between the two germline ends. Here the CDR3 DNA reads TGTGCCAGCAGTCGGACAGTTCAATCTGAAGCTTTCTTT. As protein: CASSRTVQSEAFF.

This clonotype was counted a few times. The chain joins TRBV18 to TRBJ2-5, with D unclear. The V end was cut by 4 bases, the J end by 5 bases, with 11 bases between. This CDR3 region has 13 residues. Germline CDR1 KGHSH, CDR2 LQKENI. The CDR3 protein is CASSRGTSETQYF. The CDR3 nucleotides read TGTGCCAGCTCACGGGGAACTTCGGAGACCCAGTACTTC.

In its sample, this clonotype was seen a few times. This chain connects TRBV20-1 to TRBJ2-1; tentatively, D is TRBD1 (6 bases). This CDR3 has 14 amino acids. Trimming took 6 bases from V and 0 from J, leaving 12 bases between them. The germline CDR1 and CDR2 sequences are DFQATT and SNEGSKA (reference sequence). The CDR3 nucleotides read TGCAGTGCAGAACAGGGAAGCTCCTACAATGAGCAGTTCTTC. Translated: CSAEQGSSYNEQFF.

In its sample, this clonotype was seen a few times. The V gene is TRBV5-4, the J gene TRBJ2-3, with no clear D. The CDR3 extends over 14 amino acids. Germline lookup yields CDR1 SGHNT and CDR2 YYREEE (reference sequence). The ends were cut back, 2 bases at V and 0 bases at J, with 7 bases in the middle. CDR3 nucleotides: TGTGCCAGCAGCTTAGGCTCTAGCACAGATACGCAGTATTTT. Translation: CASSLGSSTDTQYF.